A single sample gave rise to the 20 T cell receptor beta chains below, sequenced in a study of cytomegalovirus exposure and HLA in healthy donors. PCR primers comprised 60 Vbeta and 13 Jbeta primers. Generated by immunoSEQ multiplex PCR, the TCRdb table keeps only in-frame clones and is missing some. Seen here are under 300,000 clones, under 80% observed once, and the top ten hold 2% to 2.5%. Material: PBMCs. These receptors were collected from a female donor in good health and CMV-seronegative.

The chain has TRBV5-6 and TRBJ2-7; 7 positions match TRBD1. With 4 bases clipped from V and 2 bases from J, the junction kept 12 bases outside the gene matches. The CDR3 covers 16 residues. CDR1 SGHDT and CDR2 YYEEEE come from the germline V gene. CDR3 DNA sequence: TGTGCCAGCAGCCAGTCCACGGGACAGAAGACCTACGAGCAGTACTTC. It codes for CASSQSTGQKTYEQYF. The entire variable domain, with the rest obtained from reference TRBV5-6 and TRBJ2-7, is as follows: DAGVTQSPTHLIKTRGQQVTLRCSPKSGHDTVSWYQQALGQGPQFIFQYYEEEERQRGNFPDRFSGHQFPNYSSELNVNALLLGDSALYLCASSQSTGQKTYEQYFGPGTRLTVT.

The V call is TRBV19, the J call TRBJ1-3, with D perhaps TRBD1 (5 bases). The ends were cut back, 4 bases at V and 0 bases at J, with 7 bases in the middle. The CDR3 is made up of 14 amino acids. The V gene's germline CDR1 is LNHDA and CDR2 SQIVND (reference sequence). The CDR3 DNA reads TGTGCCAGTAGTACAGGGTTCTCTGGAAACACCATATATTTT. Translated: CASSTGFSGNTIYF.

The chain carries TRBV29-1 and TRBJ1-2; 7 bases agree with TRBD1. Germline CDR1 is SQVTM and CDR2 is ANQGSEA. After removal of 7 bases from V and 3 bases from J, the junction contained 8 bases not matched to a gene. The CDR3 consists of 13 residues. The CDR3 here is CSGYRGSYYGYTF. DNA of the CDR3: TGCAGCGGTTACAGGGGATCCTACTATGGCTACACCTTC.

The chain carries TRBV19 and TRBJ2-1; D perhaps matches TRBD2 (5 bases). Trimming took 6 bases from V and 4 from J, leaving 7 bases between them. Germline V lookup: CDR1 LNHDA, CDR2 SQIVND (reference sequence). This CDR3 contains 12 residues. This CDR3 reads CASSEGYNEQFF. The CDR3, as DNA: TGTGCCAGTAGCGAGGGATACAATGAGCAGTTCTTC.

The chain links TRBV2 to TRBJ2-3; 7 bases line up with TRBD2. This CDR3 region has 15 residues. From germline, CDR1 is SNHLY and CDR2 FYNNEI. Trimming cost V 7 bases and J 1 base; bases outside gene matches: 8. In nucleotides, the CDR3 is TGTGCCAGCAAGCAAGGCGGGAGCGGCACAGATACGCAGTATTTT. Protein: CASKQGGSGTDTQYF.

This chain links TRBV19 with TRBJ2-2, with TRBD2 identical over 7 bases. Unmatched junction bases numbered 5, after V lost 6 bases and J lost 1 base. The CDR3 is made up of 15 amino acids. The germline V gene encodes CDR1 LNHDA and CDR2 SQIVND (reference sequence). CDR3 protein: CASSPLAVNTGELFF. CDR3 in DNA: TGTGCCAGTAGCCCTCTAGCGGTGAACACCGGGGAGCTGTTTTTT.

The chain links TRBV15 to TRBJ1-2; TRBD1 agrees at 9 bases. CDR1 and CDR2 (germline): LNHNV, YYDKDF (reference sequence). The CDR3 contains 14 residues. Trimming removed 1 base from V and 5 bases from J; junction bases left unmatched: 2. Written as DNA, the CDR3 is TGTGCCACCAGCAGAGGAGGGACAGGGTATGGCTACACCTTC. Amino acid sequence: CATSRGGTGYGYTF.

The J gene is TRBJ2-1, the V gene TRBV25-1; 7 positions match TRBD2. Germline loops: CDR1 MGHDK, CDR2 SYGVNS. CDR3 size: 18 residues. With 1 base clipped from V and 6 bases from J, the junction kept 15 bases outside the gene matches. CDR3 sequence: CASSESVAWAGEFNEQFF. The DNA of the CDR3 is TGTGCCAGCAGTGAATCGGTGGCGTGGGCGGGAGAATTCAATGAGCAGTTCTTC.

The chain uses TRBV11-2 and TRBJ2-7; D is unresolved. With 5 bases removed from V and 0 bases from J, the gap between germline ends came to 11 bases. This CDR3 comprises 14 residues. From germline, CDR1 is SGHAT and CDR2 FQNNGV. This CDR3 is CASSVRGSSYEQYF. CDR3 bases: TGTGCCAGCAGCGTTCGAGGCAGCTCCTACGAGCAGTACTTC.

Only a few counts were recorded for this clone. The rearrangement links TRBV28 to TRBJ1-3; unclear D gene. The germline V gene has CDR1 MDHEN and CDR2 SYDVKM. CDR3 length: 13 residues. Trimming took 2 bases from V and 4 from J, leaving 6 bases between them. In DNA, the CDR3 is TGTGCCAGCAGTTTACAGAGGGGAAACACCATATATTTT. It translates to CASSLQRGNTIYF.

On this clone itself: The junction does not match germline at one end; this may be a read error. V gene TRBV7-2 combines with J gene TRBJ2-3; TRBD2 matches at 11 bases. There are 15 residues in the CDR3. The germline CDR1 and CDR2 sequences are SGHTA and FQGNSA. CDR3 protein: CASSLAGGVTDTQYF. The CDR3 region has the DNA TGTGCCAGCAGCCTAGCGGGGGGAGTGACAGATACGCAGTATTTT.

The chain combines TRBV28 with TRBJ1-2; 7 bases agree with TRBD1. This CDR3 is built from 19 residues. Germline lookup yields CDR1 MDHEN and CDR2 SYDVKM. After removal of 3 bases from V and 6 bases from J, the junction contained 22 bases not matched to a gene. CDR3 sequence: CASSLPHTRTETQGDGYTF. The CDR3 region has the DNA TGTGCCAGCAGTTTGCCACATACCCGGACAGAGACTCAGGGGGATGGCTACACCTTC.

The chain joins TRBV9 to TRBJ2-3; maybe TRBD2 (6 bases). Germline loops: CDR1 SGDLS, CDR2 YYNGEE. The V gene lost 6 bases and the J gene lost 1 base, with 18 bases spanning the gap. CDR3 length: 16 residues. The CDR3 reads CASTLGTGVGTDTQYF. The CDR3 bases are TGTGCCAGCACCCTAGGCACGGGAGTAGGCACAGATACGCAGTATTTT.

This clone was seen a handful of times. The CDR3 DNA follows: TGTGCCAGCAGACAGACGACAGGTACTGACGAGCAGTACTTC. Amino acids: CASRQTTGTDEQYF. This chain joins TRBV6-5 and TRBJ2-7; D is perhaps TRBD1 (6 bases). V was trimmed by 6 bases and J by 5 bases, leaving 17 bases between them. CDR3 length: 14 amino acids. Germline-derived CDR1 and CDR2 are MNHEY and SVGAGI.

The chain couples TRBV7-9 to TRBJ2-3, with 10 positions matching TRBD1. The CDR3 covers 15 residues. The germline gives CDR1 SEHNR, CDR2 FQNEAQ (reference sequence). The trim removed 5 bases at V and 6 bases at J, leaving 8 bases unmatched. The DNA of the CDR3 is TGTGCCAGCAGCCTCCGGGACAGGGGTCCCGATACGCAGTATTTT. Its translation is CASSLRDRGPDTQYF.

V gene TRBV7-9 combines with J gene TRBJ2-5; 8 bases fit TRBD2. CDR1 SEHNR and CDR2 FQNEAQ come from the germline V gene (reference sequence). The CDR3 runs to 12 residues. After removal of 10 bases from V and 5 bases from J, the junction contained 6 bases not matched to a gene. In DNA form, the CDR3 reads TGTGCCACCGGGAGGGGAGGGGAGACCCAGTACTTC. It is translated as CATGRGGETQYF.

This clone has a single count. J is TRBJ2-3 and V is TRBV18; 7 nucleotides align to TRBD2. The germline CDR1 and CDR2 sequences are KGHSH and LQKENI. The CDR3 extends over 13 amino acids. J lost 11 bases, V lost 3 bases, and 8 bases had no gene match. CDR3 sequence: CASSPSERERQYF. CDR3 in DNA: TGTGCCAGCTCACCTTCCGAGCGGGAACGGCAGTATTTT. The complete variable domain, with remaining parts taken from reference TRBV18 and TRBJ2-3, reads NAGVMQNPRHLVRRRGQEARLRCSPMKGHSHVYWYRQLPEEGLKFMVYLQKENIIDESGMPKERFSAEFPKEGPSILRIQQVVRGDSAAYFCASSPSERERQYFGPGTRLTVL.

The chain uses TRBV28 and TRBJ2-6; D call uncertain. This CDR3 comprises 13 residues. V lost 6 bases and J 2 bases, leaving 5 bases between the germline ends. Germline values: CDR1 MDHEN, CDR2 SYDVKM. The CDR3 coding sequence is TGTGCCAGCAGACTGACTGGGGCCAACGTCCTGACTTTC. This sequence encodes CASRLTGANVLTF.

The chain employs TRBV4-1 and TRBJ1-2; D unresolved. This CDR3 region has 14 residues. The V gene lost 0 bases and the J gene lost 4 bases, with 9 bases spanning the gap. Germline CDR1 is MGHRA and CDR2 is YSYEKL. The CDR3 sequence is CASSQDYSGYGYTF. The CDR3 bases are TGCGCCAGCAGCCAAGATTACAGTGGCTATGGCTACACCTTC.

The chain uses TRBV19 and TRBJ2-5; no firm D call. The CDR3 is 13 residues long. Germline CDR1 reads LNHDA; CDR2 reads SQIVND (reference sequence). Trimming removed 5 bases at V and 5 bases at J, with 12 bases between. CDR3 loop: CASSLRSGETQYF. CDR3 sequence (DNA): TGTGCCAGTAGTTTAAGATCCGGGGAGACCCAGTACTTC.